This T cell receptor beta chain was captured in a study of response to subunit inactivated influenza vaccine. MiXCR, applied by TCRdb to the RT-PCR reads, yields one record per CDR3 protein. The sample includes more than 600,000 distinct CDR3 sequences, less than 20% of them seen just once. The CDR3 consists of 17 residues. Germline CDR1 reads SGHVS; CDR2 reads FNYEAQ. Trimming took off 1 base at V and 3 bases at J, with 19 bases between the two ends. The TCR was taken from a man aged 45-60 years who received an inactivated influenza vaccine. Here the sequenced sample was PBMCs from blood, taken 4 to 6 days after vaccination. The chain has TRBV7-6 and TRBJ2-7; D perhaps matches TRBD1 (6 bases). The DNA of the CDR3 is TGTGCCAGCAGCTTAGGTGTCAGGGGAAGAAAAGGCTACGAGCAGTACTTC. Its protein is CASSLGVRGRKGYEQYF.